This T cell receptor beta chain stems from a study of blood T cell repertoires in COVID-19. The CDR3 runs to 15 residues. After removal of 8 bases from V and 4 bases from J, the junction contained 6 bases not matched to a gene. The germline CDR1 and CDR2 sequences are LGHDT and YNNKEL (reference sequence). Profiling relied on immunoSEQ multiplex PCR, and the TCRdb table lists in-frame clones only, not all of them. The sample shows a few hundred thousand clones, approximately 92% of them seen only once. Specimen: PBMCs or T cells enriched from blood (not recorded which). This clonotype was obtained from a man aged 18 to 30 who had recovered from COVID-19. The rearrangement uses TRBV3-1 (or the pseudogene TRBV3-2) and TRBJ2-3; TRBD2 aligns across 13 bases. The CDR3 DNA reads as TGTGCCAGCGGACGAACTAGCGGGGGGGCAGATACGCAGTATTTT. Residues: CASGRTSGGADTQYF.